What follows are 29 T cell receptor beta chains derived from one specimen sequenced in a study of PD-1 blockade in classical Hodgkin lymphoma. TCRdb keeps only in-frame clones here, not all; method: immunoSEQ multiplex PCR. The sample gives about 40,000 clones, 85% to 90% of which show up once; about 10% is in the top ten. Each patient experienced a relapse that followed autologous stem cell transplantation, and brentuximab vedotin exposure varied. The specimen comprised peripheral blood mononuclear cells (PBMCs), sampled at baseline. These receptor sequences come from a human donor with classical Hodgkin lymphoma.

The rearrangement links TRBV2 to TRBJ2-3; D unclear. Germline loops: CDR1 SNHLY, CDR2 FYNNEI. The CDR3 extends over 12 amino acids. Trimming cost V 7 bases and J 2 bases, with 7 bases left between them. The CDR3 protein is CASNYATDTQYF. Here the CDR3 DNA reads TGTGCCAGCAACTACGCCACAGATACGCAGTATTTT.

The chain carries TRBV11-2 and TRBJ2-3; D unresolved. This CDR3 has 16 amino acids. Germline V gene data show CDR1 as SGHAT and CDR2 as FQNNGV. V gave up 1 base and J gave up 0 bases, with 11 bases separating them. CDR3 in amino acids: CASSLGDWLSTDTQYF. As DNA, the CDR3 is TGTGCCAGCAGCTTAGGAGACTGGCTCAGCACAGATACGCAGTATTTT.

This chain uses TRBV7-8 with TRBJ1-3; D possibly corresponds to TRBD1 (5 bases). V lost 4 bases and J 0 bases, leaving 19 bases between the germline ends. The CDR3 has 18 residues. Germline V gene sequence: CDR1 SGHVS, CDR2 FQNEAQ. The CDR3 bases are TGTGCCAGCAGCTCCCGACAGACACCCTGGATCTCTGGAAACACCATATATTTT. As protein: CASSSRQTPWISGNTIYF.

The chain uses TRBV7-9 and TRBJ2-7; 9 positions agree with TRBD1. The CDR3 runs to 14 residues. V was clipped by 6 bases and J by 3 bases; unmatched bases: 6. Germline assignment: CDR1 SEHNR and CDR2 FQNEAQ (reference sequence). The CDR3 DNA follows: TGTGCCAGCAGGTCCGGGACAGGGCTCTACGAGCAGTACTTC. This codes for CASRSGTGLYEQYF.

The chain couples TRBV29-1 to TRBJ2-2; no definite D call. The CDR3 has 12 amino acids. Trimming removed 6 bases at V and 3 bases at J, with 8 bases between. Per germline, CDR1 SQVTM and CDR2 ANQGSEA. The CDR3 bases are TGCAGCGTCGCAAGATACACCGGGGAGCTGTTTTTT. This gives the protein CSVARYTGELFF.

This chain joins TRBV5-4 and TRBJ2-5, with 7 bases aligning to TRBD2. The CDR3 extends over 13 amino acids. V shed 3 bases, J shed 5 bases, and the junction held 4 bases outside the gene matches. Germline V CDR1 and CDR2: SGHNT, YYREEE (reference sequence). The CDR3 here is CASSSSGAETQYF. CDR3 DNA sequence: TGTGCCAGCAGCTCAAGCGGGGCCGAGACCCAGTACTTC. The full variable domain, with the rest looked up from reference TRBV5-4 and TRBJ2-5, is ETGVTQSPTHLIKTRGQQVTLRCSSQSGHNTVSWYQQALGQGPQFIFQYYREEENGRGNFPPRFSGLQFPNYSSELNVNALELDDSALYLCASSSSGAETQYFGPGTRLLVL.

The chain uses TRBV18 and TRBJ2-7; D tentatively reads TRBD1 or TRBD2 (5 bases each). Trimming pared 5 bases from V and 2 bases from J, leaving 13 bases between. This CDR3 spans 14 amino acids. The germline V gene encodes CDR1 KGHSH and CDR2 LQKENI. CDR3 DNA: TGTGCCAGCTCATTCCGGGACGAAGCCTACGAGCAGTACTTC. Translating it yields CASSFRDEAYEQYF.

This chain uses TRBV5-4 with TRBJ1-4; D gene ambiguous. The CDR3 extends over 16 amino acids. CDR1 and CDR2 from the germline V gene are SGHNT and YYREEE (reference sequence). The germline V and J ends were trimmed by 5 bases and 0 bases, with 14 bases remaining between them. The chain's CDR3 is CASRLTLDATNEKLFF. The CDR3 DNA sequence: TGTGCCAGCAGACTGACCCTTGATGCAACTAATGAAAAACTGTTTTTT.

Note on this clone: Distinct nucleotide sequences in the sample also encode this CDR3. The V and J genes are TRBV4-1 and TRBJ1-1; 8 bases are shared with TRBD1. The V gene's germline CDR1 is MGHRA and CDR2 YSYEKL. V gave up 3 bases and J gave up 1 base; unmatched junction bases: 10. This CDR3 has 17 residues. In DNA form, the CDR3 reads TGCGCCAGCAGCCACCGCTTCGAGGGGACAGGGAACACTGAAGCTTTCTTT. Its protein product is CASSHRFEGTGNTEAFF.

The chain carries TRBV18 and TRBJ2-5; maybe TRBD1 (5 bases). The CDR3 spans 13 residues. Between the trimmed V and J ends, which lost 3 bases and 5 bases, there was a span of 10 bases. CDR1 and CDR2 (germline): KGHSH, LQKENI. The CDR3 spells CASSPIQVETQYF. The CDR3 DNA reads as TGTGCCAGCTCACCGATACAGGTTGAGACCCAGTACTTC.

The chain has TRBV5-1 and TRBJ2-7; D is possibly TRBD1 (5 bases). The CDR3 runs 13 residues. The V gene lost 1 base and the J gene lost 3 bases, with 8 bases spanning the gap. Looked up from germline, CDR1 is SGHRS and CDR2 is YFSETQ. CDR3 sequence reads: CASSLFRGYEQYF. The CDR3 DNA follows: TGCGCCAGCAGCTTGTTTAGGGGCTACGAGCAGTACTTC.

J is TRBJ1-5 and V is TRBV19, with a weak D call TRBD1 (5 bases). The CDR3 is made up of 16 amino acids. Per germline, CDR1 LNHDA and CDR2 SQIVND (reference sequence). V was cut by 7 bases and J by 0 bases, with 16 bases left in between. The CDR3 region is CASTLEQVYSNQPQHF. The CDR3 DNA reads TGTGCCAGTACCCTGGAACAGGTGTATAGCAATCAGCCCCAGCATTTT.

This clone was found once. The chain uses TRBV28 and TRBJ2-3, with D uncertain. Trimming took 5 bases from V and 1 from J, leaving 13 bases between them. The CDR3 length is 15 residues. Germline CDR1 and CDR2: MDHEN and SYDVKM. CDR3 region: CASSAAWTGTDTQYF. As DNA, the CDR3 is TGTGCCAGCAGTGCCGCCTGGACCGGCACAGATACGCAGTATTTT.

Written as DNA, the CDR3 is TGTGCCAGCAGTAATTCGGACAGCTCCTACGAGCAGTACTTC. Translated: CASSNSDSSYEQYF. J is TRBJ2-7 and V is TRBV6-5; TRBD1 might be the D (6 bases). Trimming cost V 5 bases and J 0 bases, with 11 bases left between them. Per the germline V gene, CDR1 is MNHEY and CDR2 is SVGAGI. This CDR3 spans 14 amino acids.

This chain's CDR3 is CASSPPGNTIYF. The CDR3 bases are TGTGCCAGCAGCCCACCTGGAAACACCATATATTTT. The chain joins TRBV7-6 to TRBJ1-3; D uncertain. The CDR3 length is 12 residues. The V gene lost 5 bases and the J gene lost 2 bases, with 4 bases spanning the gap. The germline V gene has CDR1 SGHVS and CDR2 FNYEAQ.

This clone has only a few counts. The rearrangement links TRBV5-4 to TRBJ2-1; no clear D gene. The CDR3 contains 16 residues. V lost 4 bases and J lost 2, with 16 bases in between. Looked up from germline, CDR1 is SGHNT and CDR2 is YYREEE (reference sequence). The CDR3 bases are TGTGCCAGCAGCGTCCGGGCCCCAGGCCCCTACAATGAGCAGTTCTTC. This gives the protein CASSVRAPGPYNEQFF.

The chain couples TRBV5-1 to TRBJ2-2, with D possibly being TRBD1 (5 bases). V dropped 2 bases and J dropped 0 bases, with 11 bases sitting between them. Per the germline V gene, CDR1 is SGHRS and CDR2 is YFSETQ. The CDR3 sequence is 16 residues long. The CDR3 region is CASSFRQTANTGELFF. CDR3 DNA sequence: TGCGCCAGCAGCTTCAGACAGACCGCGAACACCGGGGAGCTGTTTTTT.

This clone appeared a single time. V is TRBV9 and J is TRBJ2-1; TRBD2 aligns across 8 bases. V lost 1 base and J lost 0; bases outside the gene matches: 3. This CDR3 has 16 amino acids. Germline-derived CDR1 and CDR2 are SGDLS and YYNGEE. The CDR3 coding sequence is TGTGCCAGCAGCGTAAGCGGGGGAAGCTCCTACAATGAGCAGTTCTTC. Residues: CASSVSGGSSYNEQFF.

This chain uses TRBV6-5 with TRBJ2-1; D unresolved. V was trimmed by 2 bases and J by 0 bases, leaving 11 bases between them. The CDR3 is 16 amino acids. Germline CDR1 reads MNHEY; CDR2 reads SVGAGI. The CDR3 spells CASSYASRSSYNEQFF. CDR3 bases: TGTGCCAGCAGTTACGCTTCCCGGAGCTCCTACAATGAGCAGTTCTTC.

This chain connects TRBV9 to TRBJ2-7; 11 bases are a match to TRBD2. CDR3 length: 14 residues. From germline, CDR1 is SGDLS and CDR2 YYNGEE. The V gene end was trimmed by 4 bases and the J gene end by 0 bases; junction bases not matched to a gene: 0. CDR3 region: CASSTSGSSYEQYF. The CDR3, as DNA: TGTGCCAGCAGCACTAGCGGGAGCTCCTACGAGCAGTACTTC.

V usage is TRBV6-5 and J usage is TRBJ2-5; the match to TRBD2 covers 10 bases. CDR1 MNHEY and CDR2 SVGAGI come from the germline V gene. V shed 4 bases, J shed 2 bases, and the junction held 4 bases outside the gene matches. The CDR3 length is 15 residues. The CDR3 is CASSWQAGGQETQYF. The CDR3, as DNA: TGTGCCAGCAGTTGGCAAGCGGGAGGGCAAGAGACCCAGTACTTC.

The sample holds a few counts of this clone. The V call is TRBV9, the J call TRBJ1-2, with D uncertain. V lost 2 bases, J lost 3 bases, and 14 bases lay in between. This CDR3 region has 15 residues. Germline V gene lookup returns CDR1 SGDLS and CDR2 YYNGEE. The CDR3 here is CASSVSESFYYGYTF. The DNA for the CDR3 is TGTGCCAGCAGCGTTTCGGAGAGTTTTTACTATGGCTACACCTTC. The complete variable domain, with remaining parts taken from reference TRBV9 and TRBJ1-2, reads DSGVTQTPKHLITATGQRVTLRCSPRSGDLSVYWYQQSLDQGLQFLIQYYNGEERAKGNILERFSAQQFPDLHSELNLSSLELGDSALYFCASSVSESFYYGYTFGSGTRLTVV.

The chain recombines TRBV5-1 with TRBJ2-7; the D gene is possibly TRBD2 (6 bases). V was cut by 0 bases and J by 4 bases, with 11 bases left in between. The CDR3 loop spans 14 amino acids. Per the germline V gene, CDR1 is SGHRS and CDR2 is YFSETQ. As DNA, the CDR3 is TGCGCCAGCAGCTTGGGGGACTCACCGTACGAGCAGTACTTC. Protein product: CASSLGDSPYEQYF.

The CDR3 region is CASSPQGFGEQYF. In DNA, the CDR3 is TGTGCCAGCAGCCCACAGGGTTTCGGCGAGCAGTACTTC. The chain combines TRBV7-2 with TRBJ2-7; D is perhaps TRBD1 (6 bases). The CDR3 contains 13 residues. V dropped 5 bases and J dropped 6 bases, with 14 bases sitting between them. CDR1 is SGHTA and CDR2 is FQGNSA in the germline V gene.

The genes are TRBV6-5 and TRBJ2-7, with D hard to call. In germline, CDR1 is MNHEY, CDR2 SVGAGI. Trimming took 6 bases from V and 3 from J, leaving 12 bases between them. The CDR3 covers 13 residues. The CDR3 region has the DNA TGTGCCAGCAGACTTCACTTACTCTACGAGCAGTACTTC. Protein: CASRLHLLYEQYF.

The chain joins TRBV5-6 to TRBJ2-4; 10 nucleotides match TRBD1. V lost 1 base, J lost 1 base, and 8 bases stayed unmatched. CDR3 length equals 18 residues. Per germline, CDR1 SGHDT and CDR2 YYEEEE. This CDR3 reads CASSLLSVGQGAKNIQYF. The CDR3 nucleotides read TGTGCCAGCAGCTTGTTATCGGTGGGACAGGGGGCCAAAAACATTCAGTACTTC.

The chain recombines TRBV10-3 with TRBJ2-2, with TRBD1 matching over 12 bases. After removal of 5 bases from V and 7 bases from J, the junction contained 8 bases not matched to a gene. This CDR3 contains 16 residues. Germline-derived CDR1 and CDR2 are ENHRY and SYGVKD. This CDR3 is CAISKTGQGADGELFF. CDR3 bases: TGTGCCATCAGTAAAACGGGACAGGGGGCTGACGGGGAGCTGTTTTTT.

The chain combines TRBV27 with TRBJ2-7; 10 bases are shared with TRBD1. From germline, CDR1 is MNHEY and CDR2 SMNVEV (reference sequence). This CDR3 spans 14 amino acids. Germline trimming cut 4 bases from V and 6 bases from J; bases unmatched to any gene: 6. The chain's CDR3 is CASSSTTGGLEQYF. DNA for the CDR3: TGTGCCAGCAGTTCCACGACAGGGGGCCTCGAGCAGTACTTC.

V usage is TRBV5-4 and J usage is TRBJ1-6, with 8 nucleotides matching TRBD1. The CDR3 spans 14 residues. Trimming removed 4 bases from V and 7 bases from J; junction bases left unmatched: 4. Germline V gene sequence: CDR1 SGHNT, CDR2 YYREEE (reference sequence). The CDR3 DNA follows: TGTGCCAGCAGCCTCAGGACAGGGAATTCACCCCTCCACTTT. Amino acids: CASSLRTGNSPLHF. Full variable domain (missing parts from reference TRBV5-4 and TRBJ1-6): ETGVTQSPTHLIKTRGQQVTLRCSSQSGHNTVSWYQQALGQGPQFIFQYYREEENGRGNFPPRFSGLQFPNYSSELNVNALELDDSALYLCASSLRTGNSPLHFGNGTRLTVT.